Below are 25 T cell receptor beta chains sequenced from a single sample in a study of T cell repertoires in ileal Crohn's disease. Time point defined: neoterminal ileum biopsy at postoperative endoscopy, about 6 months after surgery. Using immunoSEQ multiplex PCR, the repertoire was profiled, and TCRdb retains in-frame clones only, with some absent. The sample lists more than 10,000 clones, roughly 71% occurring once. Sequencing used ileal tissue. Receptor source: an adult with Crohn's disease.

V usage is TRBV10-2 and J usage is TRBJ1-1; D is unresolved. Germline V lookup: CDR1 WSHSY, CDR2 SAAADI. Trimming removed 2 bases at V and 8 bases at J, with 9 bases between. The CDR3 is made up of 12 amino acids. The CDR3 sequence is CASSETAYEAFF. The CDR3 coding sequence is TGCGCCAGCAGTGAGACAGCTTACGAAGCTTTCTTT.

This clone was seen only once. The V call is TRBV5-8, the J call TRBJ2-5; 9 bases map to TRBD2. The CDR3 loop spans 15 amino acids. Per the germline V gene, CDR1 is SGHTS and CDR2 is YDEGEE. V trimming: 4 bases; J trimming: 5 bases; junction bases outside the gene matches: 9. The CDR3 DNA sequence: TGTGCCAGCAGCCCAATTAGCGGGGGAGTGGAGACCCAGTACTTC. Translating gives CASSPISGGVETQYF.

This clone was picked up one time. The chain is built from TRBV5-8 and TRBJ2-7, with 11 bases aligning to TRBD1. Germline loops: CDR1 SGHTS, CDR2 YDEGEE. The CDR3 contains 15 residues. Trimming removed 0 bases from V and 3 bases from J; junction bases left unmatched: 2. The CDR3 coding sequence is TGTGCCAGCAGCTTGGAGGGACAGGGGGACTACGAGCAGTACTTC. It specifies CASSLEGQGDYEQYF.

This chain joins TRBV5-5 and TRBJ2-3; D remains unclear. Germline V gene sequence: CDR1 SGHKS, CDR2 YYEKEE (reference sequence). V was trimmed by 4 bases and J by 3 bases, leaving 6 bases between them. The CDR3 contains 12 residues. In DNA, the CDR3 is TGTGCCAGCAGCCTCGATACAGATACGCAGTATTTT. It codes for CASSLDTDTQYF.

This chain uses TRBV18 with TRBJ1-1; 10 nucleotides match TRBD1. V trimming: 3 bases; J trimming: 0 bases; junction bases outside the gene matches: 1. Germline-derived CDR1 and CDR2 are KGHSH and LQKENI. The CDR3 loop spans 15 amino acids. The CDR3 DNA follows: TGTGCCAGCTCACCGGGACAGGGGATGAACACTGAAGCTTTCTTT. Amino acid sequence: CASSPGQGMNTEAFF.

This clone appeared once. The chain recombines TRBV5-1 with TRBJ2-3, with a weak D call TRBD2 (5 bases). This CDR3 is 14 amino acids long. V lost 1 base, J lost 4 bases, and 10 bases lay in between. The germline CDR1 and CDR2 sequences are SGHRS and YFSETQ. The CDR3 DNA reads TGCGCCAGCAGCTTGACCCCAGCGGCAGATACGCAGTATTTT. Translated, it gives CASSLTPAADTQYF.

V is TRBV4-2 and J is TRBJ2-5; D is undetermined. Looked up from germline, CDR1 is LGHNA and CDR2 is YNFKEQ. V shed 4 bases and J shed 7 bases, with 22 bases lying between them. CDR3 length equals 16 residues. CDR3 DNA: TGTGCCAGCAGCCGCGAGGTGGACGGCGGATCCGGGACCCAGTACTTC. Translation: CASSREVDGGSGTQYF.

By share, this clone ranks as medium-sized. The chain employs TRBV30 and TRBJ2-3, with TRBD1 matching over 11 bases. This CDR3 is built from 16 residues. The ends lost 5 bases at V and 3 bases at J; junction bases unmatched: 10. Germline CDR1 GTSNPN, CDR2 SVGIG (reference sequence). CDR3 loop: CAWGYGTGGWTDTQYF. CDR3 in DNA: TGTGCCTGGGGGTATGGGACAGGGGGATGGACAGATACGCAGTATTTT. The full variable domain, completed using reference TRBV30 and TRBJ2-3, is SQTIHQWPATLVQPVGSPLSLECTVEGTSNPNLYWYRQAAGRGLQLLFYSVGIGQISSEVPQNLSASRPQDRQFILSSKKLLLSDSGFYLCAWGYGTGGWTDTQYFGPGTRLTVL.

V is TRBV5-3 and J is TRBJ1-2; D not certain. TRBV5-3 is noted as an ORF with a role that remains uncertain. This CDR3 has 14 amino acids. V lost 6 bases and J 1 base, leaving 13 bases between the germline ends. CDR3 DNA: TGTGCCAGAATTGGGAGGATCCTTAACTATGGCTACACCTTC. It encodes CARIGRILNYGYTF.

The genes are TRBV7-3 and TRBJ2-5; 10 nucleotides agree with TRBD2. The germline V gene encodes CDR1 SGHTA and CDR2 FQGTGA. The CDR3 spans 15 residues. Unmatched junction bases numbered 2, after V lost 2 bases and J lost 2 bases. The CDR3 DNA follows: TGTGCCAGCAGCTTAGCTAGCGGGGGTCAAGAGACCCAGTACTTC. Translated: CASSLASGGQETQYF.

This clone was seen a handful of times. The genes are TRBV6-5 and TRBJ1-5; maybe TRBD1 (6 bases). The CDR3 spans 14 residues. Germline V gene sequence: CDR1 MNHEY, CDR2 SVGAGI. V was pared by 2 bases and J by 4 bases, with 9 bases between. For the CDR3, the DNA is TGTGCCAGCAGTTACCCGGGACATAATCAGCCCCAGCATTTT. Protein: CASSYPGHNQPQHF.

This clone was detected only a few times. This chain joins TRBV28 and TRBJ1-2, with a tentative D call TRBD1 (5 bases). Trimming took 6 bases from V and 8 from J, leaving 19 bases between them. The germline gives CDR1 MDHEN, CDR2 SYDVKM. The CDR3 extends over 14 amino acids. CDR3 sequence: CASRLPGGRKGYTF. Written as DNA, the CDR3 is TGTGCCAGCAGGCTCCCCGGGGGACGGAAAGGCTACACCTTC.

This chain joins TRBV6-6 and TRBJ2-2; D remains ambiguous. V shed 2 bases and J shed 6 bases, with 10 bases lying between them. CDR1 and CDR2 (germline): MNHNY, SVGAGI (reference sequence). The length of the CDR3 is 14 residues. CDR3 nucleotides: TGTGCCAGCAGTTACGGCTCTTCGGCCGGGGAGCTGTTTTTT. Its protein product is CASSYGSSAGELFF.

This clone was seen a few times. The chain combines TRBV7-6 with TRBJ1-5, with a weak D call TRBD1 (5 bases). CDR3 length: 14 residues. V was trimmed by 5 bases and J by 0 bases, leaving 8 bases between them. Germline loops: CDR1 SGHVS, CDR2 FNYEAQ. Here the CDR3 reads CASSPGHSNQPQHF. The CDR3, as DNA: TGTGCCAGCAGCCCAGGACATAGCAATCAGCCCCAGCATTTT.

The rearrangement uses TRBV27 and TRBJ1-4; TRBD1 might be the D (5 bases). V gave up 4 bases and J gave up 4 bases, with 10 bases separating them. The CDR3 runs 14 residues. Germline V CDR1 and CDR2: MNHEY, SMNVEV (reference sequence). The DNA for the CDR3 is TGTGCCAGCAGTTCAGACAGTTTTAATGAAAAACTGTTTTTT. This translates into CASSSDSFNEKLFF.

The genes are TRBV18 and TRBJ1-4; D uncertain. Germline V gene sequence: CDR1 KGHSH, CDR2 LQKENI. The CDR3 has 15 amino acids. The V gene lost 0 bases and the J gene lost 4 bases, with 9 bases spanning the gap. This CDR3 is CASSPPGDGNEKLFF. The CDR3 DNA reads TGTGCCAGCTCACCACCGGGTGACGGTAATGAAAAACTGTTTTTT.

The CDR3 sequence is CASSEFREKLFF. The DNA for the CDR3 is TGTGCCAGCAGCGAATTCCGTGAAAAACTGTTTTTT. The chain uses TRBV2 and TRBJ1-4; no reliable D call. V lost 6 bases and J 7 bases, leaving 9 bases between the germline ends. The CDR3 is 12 amino acids. Germline V gives CDR1 SNHLY, CDR2 FYNNEI.

This clone came up once. The chain has TRBV2 and TRBJ2-3; 9 bases match TRBD2. CDR3 length equals 15 residues. Germline V gene data show CDR1 as SNHLY and CDR2 as FYNNEI. V was pared by 8 bases and J by 0 bases, with 6 bases of the junction left unmatched. In DNA, the CDR3 is TGTGCCAGCTCCGGGACTAGCAGTAGCACAGATACGCAGTATTTT. Its translation is CASSGTSSSTDTQYF.

The V and J genes are TRBV9 and TRBJ1-4; D call uncertain. The V and J ends lost 1 base and 4 bases respectively, with 8 bases between them. Germline CDR1 and CDR2: SGDLS and YYNGEE. This CDR3 region has 14 residues. In DNA form, the CDR3 reads TGTGCCAGCAGCGTACACGGCGATAATGAAAAACTGTTTTTT. Its translation: CASSVHGDNEKLFF.

This chain joins TRBV19 and TRBJ2-3; 12 nucleotides line up with TRBD2. This CDR3 is 14 amino acids long. V trimming: 4 bases; J trimming: 6 bases; junction bases outside the gene matches: 2. Germline lookup yields CDR1 LNHDA and CDR2 SQIVND (reference sequence). CDR3 in DNA: TGTGCCAGTAGTAGACTAGCGGGGGAGGATACGCAGTATTTT. It yields the protein CASSRLAGEDTQYF.

The V gene is TRBV27, the J gene TRBJ1-2; D is uncertain. The germline V gene encodes CDR1 MNHEY and CDR2 SMNVEV (reference sequence). With 0 bases removed from V and 8 bases from J, the gap between germline ends came to 10 bases. The CDR3 has 13 residues. CDR3 coding DNA: TGTGCCAGCAGTTTATCGCACGGTATGGGCTACACCTTC. Amino acid sequence: CASSLSHGMGYTF.

The rearrangement uses TRBV28 and TRBJ2-7, with a weak D call TRBD2 (6 bases). The CDR3 is made up of 17 amino acids. Germline V gene data show CDR1 as MDHEN and CDR2 as SYDVKM. Trimming removed 3 bases at V and 6 bases at J, with 24 bases between. The CDR3 DNA sequence: TGTGCCAGCAGTTTCGGGGGAAGTGTCCCGGGAACCATCGAGCAGTACTTC. This gives the protein CASSFGGSVPGTIEQYF.

A note on this clone: Other DNA sequences of this sample code for an identical CDR3. The genes are TRBV5-6 and TRBJ2-5; the match to TRBD2 covers 7 bases. Germline trimming cut 0 bases from V and 6 bases from J; bases unmatched to any gene: 5. The CDR3 has 14 amino acids. The germline CDR1 and CDR2 sequences are SGHDT and YYEEEE. DNA of the CDR3: TGTGCCAGCAGCTTGGGACTAGCTGGAAAGACCCAGTACTTC. Its protein product is CASSLGLAGKTQYF. Using reference TRBV5-6 and TRBJ2-5 for the parts outside the CDR3, the full variable domain is DAGVTQSPTHLIKTRGQQVTLRCSPKSGHDTVSWYQQALGQGPQFIFQYYEEEERQRGNFPDRFSGHQFPNYSSELNVNALLLGDSALYLCASSLGLAGKTQYFGPGTRLLVL.

The chain carries TRBV4-2 and TRBJ2-3; D call uncertain. Trimming took off 0 bases at V and 4 bases at J, with 17 bases between the two ends. Germline assignment: CDR1 LGHNA and CDR2 YNFKEQ. This CDR3 has 17 amino acids. The CDR3 nucleotides are TGTGCCAGCAGCCAAGAGGGTAAGGGAAGCAAGTCAGATACGCAGTATTTT. Residues: CASSQEGKGSKSDTQYF.

The gene calls are TRBV7-8 and TRBJ1-2; D unclear. CDR3 length: 14 amino acids. The V gene lost 5 bases and the J gene lost 3 bases, with 13 bases spanning the gap. Per germline, CDR1 SGHVS and CDR2 FQNEAQ. The CDR3 reads CASSQGLGDYGYTF. CDR3 nucleotides: TGTGCCAGCAGCCAAGGGCTAGGCGACTATGGCTACACCTTC.